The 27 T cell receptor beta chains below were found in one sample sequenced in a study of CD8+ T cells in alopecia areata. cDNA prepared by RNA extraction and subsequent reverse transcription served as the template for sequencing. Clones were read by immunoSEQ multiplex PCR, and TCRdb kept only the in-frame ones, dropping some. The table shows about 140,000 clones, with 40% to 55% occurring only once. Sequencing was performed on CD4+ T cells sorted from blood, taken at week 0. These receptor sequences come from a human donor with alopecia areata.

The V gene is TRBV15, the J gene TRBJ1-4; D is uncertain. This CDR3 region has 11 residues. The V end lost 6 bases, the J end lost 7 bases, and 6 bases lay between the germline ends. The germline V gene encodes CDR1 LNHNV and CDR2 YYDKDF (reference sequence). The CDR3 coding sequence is TGTGCCACCAGGGCCCGTGAAAAACTGTTTTTT. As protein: CATRAREKLFF. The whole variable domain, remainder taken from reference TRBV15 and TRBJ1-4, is DAMVIQNPRYQVTQFGKPVTLSCSQTLNHNVMYWYQQKSSQAPKLLFHYYDKDFNNEADTPDNFQSRRPNTSFCFLDIRSPGLGDTAMYLCATRAREKLFFGSGTQLSVL.

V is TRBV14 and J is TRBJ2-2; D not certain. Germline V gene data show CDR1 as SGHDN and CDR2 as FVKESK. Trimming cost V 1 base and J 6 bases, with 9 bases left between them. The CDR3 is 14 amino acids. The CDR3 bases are TGTGCCAGCAGCCAAGCTCCCCAAGCCGGGGAGCTGTTTTTT. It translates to CASSQAPQAGELFF.

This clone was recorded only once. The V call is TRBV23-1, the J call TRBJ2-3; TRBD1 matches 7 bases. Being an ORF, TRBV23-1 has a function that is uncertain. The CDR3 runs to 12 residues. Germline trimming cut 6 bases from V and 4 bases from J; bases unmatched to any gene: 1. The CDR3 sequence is CASRGQADTQYF. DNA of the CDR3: TGCGCCAGCAGAGGACAGGCAGATACGCAGTATTTT.

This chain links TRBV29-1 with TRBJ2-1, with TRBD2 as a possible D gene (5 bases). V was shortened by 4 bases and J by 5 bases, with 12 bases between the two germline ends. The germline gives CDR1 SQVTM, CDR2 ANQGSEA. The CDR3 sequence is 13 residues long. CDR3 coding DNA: TGCAGCGTTGTGGGAGAACGGCACAATGAGCAGTTCTTC. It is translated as CSVVGERHNEQFF.

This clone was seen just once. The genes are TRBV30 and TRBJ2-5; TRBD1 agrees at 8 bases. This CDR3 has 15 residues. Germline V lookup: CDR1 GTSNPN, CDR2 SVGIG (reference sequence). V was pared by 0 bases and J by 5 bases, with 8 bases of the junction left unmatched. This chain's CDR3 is CAWSVRTGMKETQYF. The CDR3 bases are TGTGCCTGGAGTGTACGGACAGGGATGAAGGAGACCCAGTACTTC.

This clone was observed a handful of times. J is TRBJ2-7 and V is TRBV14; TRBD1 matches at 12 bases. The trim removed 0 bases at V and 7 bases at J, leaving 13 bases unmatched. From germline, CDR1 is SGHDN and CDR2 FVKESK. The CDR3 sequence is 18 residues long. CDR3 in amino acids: CASSQDRRDRGRRDEQYF. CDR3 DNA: TGTGCCAGCAGCCAAGATAGGAGGGACAGGGGGCGGCGAGATGAGCAGTACTTC.

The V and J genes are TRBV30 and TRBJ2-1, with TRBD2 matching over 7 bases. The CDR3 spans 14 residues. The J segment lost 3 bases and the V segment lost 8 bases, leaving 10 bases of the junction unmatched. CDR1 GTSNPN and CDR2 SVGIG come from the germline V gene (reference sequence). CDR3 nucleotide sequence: TGTGCCCTGACCCGGGCTAGCGGCTACAATGAGCAGTTCTTC. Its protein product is CALTRASGYNEQFF. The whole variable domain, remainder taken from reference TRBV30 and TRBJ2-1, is SQTIHQWPATLVQPVGSPLSLECTVEGTSNPNLYWYRQAAGRGLQLLFYSVGIGQISSEVPQNLSASRPQDRQFILSSKKLLLSDSGFYLCALTRASGYNEQFFGPGTRLTVL.

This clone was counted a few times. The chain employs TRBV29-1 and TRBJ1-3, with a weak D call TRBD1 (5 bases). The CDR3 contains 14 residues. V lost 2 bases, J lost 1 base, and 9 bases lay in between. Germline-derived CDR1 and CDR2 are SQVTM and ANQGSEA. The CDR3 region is CSVERQGSGNTIYF. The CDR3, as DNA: TGCAGCGTTGAAAGGCAGGGATCTGGAAACACCATATATTTT.

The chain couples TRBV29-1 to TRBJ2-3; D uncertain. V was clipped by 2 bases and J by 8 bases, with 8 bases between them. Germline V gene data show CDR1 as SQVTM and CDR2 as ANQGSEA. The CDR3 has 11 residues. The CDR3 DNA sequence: TGCAGCGTTGAACTGTTCGGTACGCAGTATTTT. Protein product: CSVELFGTQYF.

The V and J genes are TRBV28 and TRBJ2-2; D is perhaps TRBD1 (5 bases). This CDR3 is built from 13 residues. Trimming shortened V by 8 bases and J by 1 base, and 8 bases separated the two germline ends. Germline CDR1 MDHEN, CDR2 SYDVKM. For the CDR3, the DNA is TGTGCCAGCTTAAGGGGGAACACCGGGGAGCTGTTTTTT. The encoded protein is CASLRGNTGELFF.

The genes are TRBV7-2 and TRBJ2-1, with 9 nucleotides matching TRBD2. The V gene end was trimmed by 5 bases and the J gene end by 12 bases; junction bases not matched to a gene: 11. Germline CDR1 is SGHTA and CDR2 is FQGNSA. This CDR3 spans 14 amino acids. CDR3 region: CASSTLALAGSQFF. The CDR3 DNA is TGTGCCAGCAGCACCCTCGCCCTAGCGGGATCGCAGTTCTTC.

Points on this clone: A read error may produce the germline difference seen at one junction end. In DNA form, the CDR3 reads TGCGCCAGCAGTTTGGACAGCTTTAACACTGAAGCTTTCTTT. Its translation is CASSLDSFNTEAFF. The V gene is TRBV5-1, the J gene TRBJ1-1; possible D gene TRBD1, 6 bases. The CDR3 consists of 14 residues. CDR1 and CDR2 (germline): SGHRS, YFSETQ.

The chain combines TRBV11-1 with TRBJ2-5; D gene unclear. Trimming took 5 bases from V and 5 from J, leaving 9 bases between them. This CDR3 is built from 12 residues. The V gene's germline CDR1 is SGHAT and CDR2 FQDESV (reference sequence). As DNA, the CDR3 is TGTGCCAGCAGCCGTCGTAGGGAGACCCAGTACTTC. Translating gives CASSRRRETQYF.

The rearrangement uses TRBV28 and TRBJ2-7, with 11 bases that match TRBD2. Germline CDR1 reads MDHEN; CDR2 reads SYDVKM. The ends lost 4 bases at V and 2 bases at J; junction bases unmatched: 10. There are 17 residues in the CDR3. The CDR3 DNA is TGTGCCAGCAGTTCAGGGGCACGACTAGCGGGAACCTACGAGCAGTACTTC. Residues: CASSSGARLAGTYEQYF.

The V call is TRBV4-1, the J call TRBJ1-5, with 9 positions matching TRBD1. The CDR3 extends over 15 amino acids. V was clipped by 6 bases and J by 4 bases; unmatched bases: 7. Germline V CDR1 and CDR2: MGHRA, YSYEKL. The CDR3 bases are TGCGCCAGCAGTGACTCAGGGACAGGGAATCAGCCCCAGCATTTT. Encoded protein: CASSDSGTGNQPQHF.

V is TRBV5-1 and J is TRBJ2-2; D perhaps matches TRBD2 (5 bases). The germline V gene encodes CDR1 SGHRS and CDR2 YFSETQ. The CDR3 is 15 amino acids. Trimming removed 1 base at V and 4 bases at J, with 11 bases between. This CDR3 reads CASSLTPAGTGELFF. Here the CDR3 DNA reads TGCGCCAGCAGCTTGACCCCCGCGGGCACCGGGGAGCTGTTTTTT. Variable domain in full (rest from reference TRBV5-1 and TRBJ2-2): KAGVTQTPRYLIKTRGQQVTLSCSPISGHRSVSWYQQTPGQGLQFLFEYFSETQRNKGNFPGRFSGRQFSNSRSEMNVSTLELGDSALYLCASSLTPAGTGELFFGEGSRLTVL.

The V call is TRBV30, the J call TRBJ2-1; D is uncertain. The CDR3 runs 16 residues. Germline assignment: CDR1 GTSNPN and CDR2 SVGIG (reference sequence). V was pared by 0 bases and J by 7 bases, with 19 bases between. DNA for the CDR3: TGTGCCTGGAGTGTAAGACGGGCCAACTTAAGGAATGAGCAGTTCTTC. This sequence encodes CAWSVRRANLRNEQFF.

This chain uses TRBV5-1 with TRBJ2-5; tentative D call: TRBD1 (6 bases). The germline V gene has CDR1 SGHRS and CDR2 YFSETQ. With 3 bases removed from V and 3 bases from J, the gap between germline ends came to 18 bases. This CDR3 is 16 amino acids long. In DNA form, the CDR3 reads TGCGCCAGCAGCTACCGCCGGGACAATCCAAAAGAGACCCAGTACTTC. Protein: CASSYRRDNPKETQYF.

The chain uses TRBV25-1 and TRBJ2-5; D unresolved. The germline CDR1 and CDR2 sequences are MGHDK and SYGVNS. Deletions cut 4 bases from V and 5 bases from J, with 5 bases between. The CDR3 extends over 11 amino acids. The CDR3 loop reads CASSAGETQYF. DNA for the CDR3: TGTGCCAGCAGTGCCGGGGAGACCCAGTACTTC.

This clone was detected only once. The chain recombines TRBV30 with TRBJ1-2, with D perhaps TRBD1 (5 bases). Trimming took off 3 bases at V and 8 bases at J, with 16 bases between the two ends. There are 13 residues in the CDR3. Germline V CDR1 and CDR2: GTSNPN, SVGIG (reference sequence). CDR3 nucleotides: TGTGCCTGGAGGGCAGGGAGACCTAGGGGCTACACCTTC. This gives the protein CAWRAGRPRGYTF. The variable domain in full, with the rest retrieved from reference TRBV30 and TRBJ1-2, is SQTIHQWPATLVQPVGSPLSLECTVEGTSNPNLYWYRQAAGRGLQLLFYSVGIGQISSEVPQNLSASRPQDRQFILSSKKLLLSDSGFYLCAWRAGRPRGYTFGSGTRLTVV.

CDR3 residues: CASSFETSGSNEQYF. The CDR3, as DNA: TGCGCCAGCAGCTTCGAGACTAGCGGGAGTAACGAGCAGTACTTC. This chain joins TRBV5-1 and TRBJ2-7, with 12 bases that match TRBD2. V gave up 2 bases and J gave up 5 bases; unmatched junction bases: 5. This CDR3 comprises 15 residues. The V gene's germline CDR1 is SGHRS and CDR2 YFSETQ.

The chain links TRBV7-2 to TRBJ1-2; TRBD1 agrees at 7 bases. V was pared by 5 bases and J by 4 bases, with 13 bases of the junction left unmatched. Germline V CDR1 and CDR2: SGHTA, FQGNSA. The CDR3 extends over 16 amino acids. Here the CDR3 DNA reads TGTGCCAGCAGCACTGGGGACAGCCAATCCCCCTATGGCTACACCTTC. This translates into CASSTGDSQSPYGYTF.

The DNA for the CDR3 is TGTGCCACCAGCACATTTTGGACAGGGGGACACCGGAATACGCAGTATTTT. Translated, it gives CATSTFWTGGHRNTQYF. The gene calls are TRBV15 and TRBJ2-3; 10 bases line up with TRBD1. Germline CDR1 LNHNV, CDR2 YYDKDF (reference sequence). With V trimmed by 4 bases and J by 7 bases, 14 bases remained unmatched. The CDR3 is made up of 17 amino acids.

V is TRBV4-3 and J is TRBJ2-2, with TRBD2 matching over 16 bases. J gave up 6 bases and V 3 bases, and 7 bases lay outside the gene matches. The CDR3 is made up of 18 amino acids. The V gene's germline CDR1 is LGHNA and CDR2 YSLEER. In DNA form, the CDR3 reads TGCGCCAGCAGCCACCTCTCCGGGACTAGCGGGAGGGCCGGGGAGCTGTTTTTT. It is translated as CASSHLSGTSGRAGELFF.

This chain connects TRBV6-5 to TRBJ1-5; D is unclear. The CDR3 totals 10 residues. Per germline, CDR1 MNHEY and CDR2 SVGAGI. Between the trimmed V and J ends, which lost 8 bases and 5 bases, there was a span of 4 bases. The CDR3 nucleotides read TGTGCCAGCGGCGATCAGCCCCAGCATTTT. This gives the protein CASGDQPQHF.

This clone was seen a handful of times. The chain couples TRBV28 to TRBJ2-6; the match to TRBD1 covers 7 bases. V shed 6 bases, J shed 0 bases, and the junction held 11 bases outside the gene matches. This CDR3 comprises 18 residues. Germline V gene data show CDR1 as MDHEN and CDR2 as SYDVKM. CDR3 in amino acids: CASRLSGTAVSGANVLTF. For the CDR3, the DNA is TGTGCCAGCAGACTCTCCGGGACAGCAGTCTCTGGGGCCAACGTCCTGACTTTC.

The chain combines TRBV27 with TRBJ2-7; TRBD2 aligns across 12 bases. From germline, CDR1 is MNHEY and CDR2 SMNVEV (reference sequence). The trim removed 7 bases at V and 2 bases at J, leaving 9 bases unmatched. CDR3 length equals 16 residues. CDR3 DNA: TGTGCCAGCAAGCGACTAGCGGGAGATAGGGCCTACGAGCAGTACTTC. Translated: CASKRLAGDRAYEQYF.